The sequence of this TCR beta chain was determined in a study of blood T cell repertoires in COVID-19. Whole-study context: Both acute and convalescent COVID-19 samples were obtained from the United States, Italy and Spain. PBMCs, B-cell-depleted T cells, or T cells provided the cDNA or gDNA that made up the material.

Study processing details: Amplifying reference gene primers gave estimates of nucleated cell counts. Libraries were prepared by immunoSEQ multiplex PCR; TCRdb keeps only in-frame clonotypes and omits some of them. V, J and clone size are those of that table, while D and trimming were read from the DNA. The sample yields 470,000 or so clones, 75% to 90% seen once. Per germline, CDR1 SGDLS and CDR2 YYNGEE. The CDR3 totals 14 residues. The V end was cut by 4 bases, the J end by 6 bases, with 14 bases between. Sequences were obtained from peripheral blood. The chain couples TRBV9 to TRBJ2-1; D uncertain. The source is a human donor in a cohort sampled during active COVID-19. CDR3 sequence reads: CASSFRLQSNEQFF. DNA of the CDR3: TGTGCCAGCAGCTTCAGACTCCAAAGCAATGAGCAGTTCTTC.